This is a list of T cell receptor beta chains from one sample in a study of T cell responses to AZD1222 COVID-19 vaccine. TCRdb's table, derived via immunoSEQ multiplex PCR, lists solely in-frame clones and lacks some. The table records around 130,000 clones, 80% to 95% of them present only once. The sample was peripheral blood, taken 28 days after the second AZD1222 dose. These receptors were obtained from an adult who received the AZD1222 COVID-19 vaccine. The CDR3 runs from the conserved cysteine through the conserved F or W. The D gene is left open where the match is weak. Size is stated for part of the rows, as once, few or many counts, or as a class when the clone is expanded.

cdr3_length: 15; clone_size: -; d_call: -; v_call: TRBV19; j_call: TRBJ1-5; cdr3_aa: CASSPRGPSNQPQHF; cdr3_nt: TGTGCCAGTAGTCCCCGAGGGCCAAGCAATCAGCCCCAGCATTTT
cdr3_length: 14; clone_size: -; d_call: -; v_call: TRBV18; j_call: TRBJ2-7; cdr3_aa: CASSPSQGHYEQYF; cdr3_nt: TGTGCCAGCTCACCAAGCCAGGGTCACTACGAGCAGTACTTC
cdr3_length: 15; clone_size: -; d_call: -; v_call: TRBV6-5; j_call: TRBJ1-3; cdr3_aa: CASSYSEGSGNTIYF; cdr3_nt: TGTGCCAGCAGTTACTCGGAAGGGTCTGGAAACACCATATATTTT
cdr3_length: 14; clone_size: -; d_call: TRBD2; v_call: TRBV3-1/TRBV3-2; j_call: TRBJ2-5; cdr3_aa: CASSQLAGEETQYF; cdr3_nt: TGTGCCAGCAGCCAGCTAGCGGGAGAAGAGACCCAGTACTTC
cdr3_length: 15; clone_size: -; d_call: -; v_call: TRBV5-1; j_call: TRBJ2-6; cdr3_aa: CASSLIPSGANVLTF; cdr3_nt: TGCGCCAGCAGCTTGATCCCCTCTGGGGCCAACGTCCTGACTTTC
cdr3_length: 16; clone_size: -; d_call: -; v_call: TRBV6-1; j_call: TRBJ2-3; cdr3_aa: CASSVNTGPFTDTQYF; cdr3_nt: TGTGCCAGCAGTGTCAACACTGGGCCCTTCACAGATACGCAGTATTTT
cdr3_length: 13; clone_size: once; d_call: -; v_call: TRBV5-1; j_call: TRBJ2-7; cdr3_aa: CASSLGSDYEQYF; cdr3_nt: TGCGCCAGCAGCTTGGGCAGCGACTACGAGCAGTACTTC
cdr3_length: 15; clone_size: -; d_call: -; v_call: TRBV5-1; j_call: TRBJ2-2; cdr3_aa: CASSLNTANTGELFF; cdr3_nt: TGCGCCAGCAGCTTAAACACAGCGAACACCGGGGAGCTGTTTTTT
cdr3_length: 15; clone_size: -; d_call: TRBD1; v_call: TRBV10-3; j_call: TRBJ2-1; cdr3_aa: CAISEVRTGHNEQFF; cdr3_nt: TGTGCCATCAGTGAGGTAAGGACAGGGCACAATGAGCAGTTCTTC
cdr3_length: 14; clone_size: once; d_call: -; v_call: TRBV6-5; j_call: TRBJ2-3; cdr3_aa: CASSYRQGSDTQYF; cdr3_nt: TGTGCCAGCAGTTACCGGCAGGGCTCAGATACGCAGTATTTT
cdr3_length: 14; clone_size: once; d_call: -; v_call: TRBV7-2; j_call: TRBJ2-1; cdr3_aa: CASNPGTPYNEQFF; cdr3_nt: TGTGCCAGCAACCCCGGGACACCCTACAATGAGCAGTTCTTC
cdr3_length: 16; clone_size: -; d_call: -; v_call: TRBV7-3; j_call: TRBJ2-2; cdr3_aa: CASSPRGGGGTGELFF; cdr3_nt: TGTGCCAGCAGCCCTAGGGGCGGCGGAGGGACCGGGGAGCTGTTTTTT
cdr3_length: 15; clone_size: few; d_call: -; v_call: TRBV15; j_call: TRBJ1-2; cdr3_aa: CATSRDGWSNYGYTF; cdr3_nt: TGTGCCACCAGCAGAGACGGCTGGTCTAACTATGGCTACACCTTC
cdr3_length: 16; clone_size: -; d_call: TRBD1; v_call: TRBV9; j_call: TRBJ1-1; cdr3_aa: CASSPARGLENTEAFF; cdr3_nt: TGTGCCAGCAGCCCGGCGAGGGGGCTTGAGAACACTGAAGCTTTCTTT
cdr3_length: 13; clone_size: -; d_call: -; v_call: TRBV27; j_call: TRBJ2-3; cdr3_aa: CASSFGGPDTQYF; cdr3_nt: TGTGCCAGCAGTTTTGGTGGCCCAGATACGCAGTATTTT
cdr3_length: 16; clone_size: -; d_call: TRBD1; v_call: TRBV27; j_call: TRBJ2-7; cdr3_aa: CASVRDGTGLPREQYF; cdr3_nt: TGTGCCAGCGTCCGGGACGGGACAGGGCTCCCTAGGGAGCAGTACTTC
cdr3_length: 13; clone_size: -; d_call: -; v_call: TRBV19; j_call: TRBJ1-6; cdr3_aa: CASSMGNNSPLHF; cdr3_nt: TGTGCCAGTAGTATGGGGAATAATTCACCCCTCCACTTT
cdr3_length: 14; clone_size: -; d_call: -; v_call: TRBV6-5; j_call: TRBJ2-7; cdr3_aa: CASSYSVGTYEQYF; cdr3_nt: TGTGCCAGCAGTTACTCGGTCGGAACCTACGAGCAGTACTTC
cdr3_length: 16; clone_size: -; d_call: TRBD2; v_call: TRBV5-4; j_call: TRBJ2-1; cdr3_aa: CASSQTGLAGVNEQFF; cdr3_nt: TGTGCCAGCAGCCAGACCGGACTAGCGGGAGTAAATGAGCAGTTCTTC
cdr3_length: 13; clone_size: -; d_call: TRBD1; v_call: TRBV5-1; j_call: TRBJ2-7; cdr3_aa: CASSSGTGLEQYF; cdr3_nt: TGCGCCAGCAGCTCCGGGACAGGGCTCGAGCAGTACTTC
cdr3_length: 13; clone_size: -; d_call: -; v_call: TRBV12-3/TRBV12-4; j_call: TRBJ2-7; cdr3_aa: CASSFWDPYEQYF; cdr3_nt: TGTGCCAGCAGTTTTTGGGACCCCTACGAGCAGTACTTC
cdr3_length: 15; clone_size: -; d_call: -; v_call: TRBV6-1; j_call: TRBJ2-5; cdr3_aa: CASSDRGLVRETQYF; cdr3_nt: TGTGCCAGCAGTGACCGGGGGCTAGTTAGAGAGACCCAGTACTTC
cdr3_length: 13; clone_size: -; d_call: -; v_call: TRBV5-1; j_call: TRBJ2-3; cdr3_aa: CASSLGSGAGQYF; cdr3_nt: TGCGCCAGCAGCTTGGGGTCGGGAGCGGGGCAGTATTTT
cdr3_length: 14; clone_size: once; d_call: -; v_call: TRBV6-2/TRBV6-3; j_call: TRBJ1-5; cdr3_aa: CASSYDGGNQPQHF; cdr3_nt: TGTGCCAGCAGTTACGATGGGGGGAATCAGCCCCAGCATTTT